This TCR beta chain was sequenced for a study of monozygotic twins with inflammatory bowel disease. The CDR3 is 13 residues long. Germline V gene data show CDR1 as MNHNY and CDR2 as SVGAGI (reference sequence). Reanalyzing the 5' RACE reads, TCRdb keeps one entry per CDR3 protein, without DNA. Its listing shows over 150,000 distinct CDR3 sequences. The clonotype was recovered from a human donor with ulcerative colitis or Crohn's disease, or a healthy co-twin of an affected twin (not recorded which). The V call is TRBV6-6, the J call TRBJ1-5; there is no DNA to check the TCRdb D call of TRBD1. The sample was blood. CDR3 loop: CASSTGWREPQHF.